This T cell receptor beta chain derives from a study of blood T cell repertoires in COVID-19. The wider study: Acute and convalescent COVID-19 samples came from the United States, Italy and Spain. PBMCs, B-cell-depleted T cells, or T cells were the source of the cDNA or gDNA that made up the material.

In the source study's methods: Reference gene primer amplification gave nucleated cell count estimates. The repertoire was sequenced with immunoSEQ multiplex PCR; TCRdb's copy has only in-frame clones and lacks some. The DNA was the basis for D and trimming; V, J and clone size are from that table. The sample holds approximately 180,000 clones, 70% to 90% seen once. The CDR3 contains 15 residues. Germline CDR1 reads SGHAT; CDR2 reads FQNNGV. V lost 0 bases and J lost 12, with 17 bases in between. The clonotype originates from a man between 40 and 49 years old with active or convalescent COVID-19. V usage is TRBV11-2 and J usage is TRBJ1-4, with no clear D. Material for sequencing was peripheral blood. The CDR3 bases are TGTGCCAGCAGCTTAGAGCCCGGAACCGTCGGGGAACTGTTTTTT. Residues: CASSLEPGTVGELFF.